This TCR beta chain stems from a study of blood T cells in healthy people across ages. The CDR3 runs to 17 residues. Deletions cut 2 bases from V and 5 bases from J, with 25 bases between. CDR1 and CDR2 from the germline V gene are DFQATT and SNEGSKA (reference sequence). As regards this clonotype: Antigen unknown.

The donors, aged roughly 6 to 95, were healthy Caucasians from Russia. The draw of peripheral blood yielded about 10 milliliters from each donor. Study-level points and caveats: Naive CD4+ cells and diversity were both higher in long-lived donors than in aged donors. Unknown donor CMV status possibly confounded expanded clonotype changes.

PCR was performed a second time for about 6 to 11 cycles using a sample-barcoded 5' primer and a J-beta primer mix. TCRdb passed the 5' RACE reads through MiXCR, listing each CDR3 protein once. The repertoire holds hundreds of thousands of distinct CDR3 sequences, with more than 45% as singletons. This chain connects TRBV20-1 to TRBJ2-7; D might be TRBD2 (5 bases). The sequence came from an elderly man in good health. Sequenced sample: blood. The CDR3 protein is CSARMGSGSPLWDEQYF. In nucleotides, the CDR3 is TGCAGTGCTAGAATGGGCAGTGGGAGCCCCCTTTGGGACGAGCAGTACTTC.